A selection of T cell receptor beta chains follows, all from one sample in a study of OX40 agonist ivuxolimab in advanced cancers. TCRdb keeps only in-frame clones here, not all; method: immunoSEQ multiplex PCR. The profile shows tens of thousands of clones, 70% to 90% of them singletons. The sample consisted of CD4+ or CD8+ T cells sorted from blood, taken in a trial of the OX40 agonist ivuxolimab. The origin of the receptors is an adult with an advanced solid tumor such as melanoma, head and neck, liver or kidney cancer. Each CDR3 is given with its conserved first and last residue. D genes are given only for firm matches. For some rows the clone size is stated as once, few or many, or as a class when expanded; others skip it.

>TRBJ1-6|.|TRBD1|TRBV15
TGTGCCACCAGCAGCGAACAGGGGGTTTCACCCCTCCACTTT
CATSSEQGVSPLHF
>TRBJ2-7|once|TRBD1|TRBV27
TGTGCCAGCAGCCGGACAGGGTGGTATTACGAGCAGTACTTC
CASSRTGWYYEQYF
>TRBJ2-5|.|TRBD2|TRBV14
TGTGCCAGCAGCCAGCTACGGACTAGCGGGGCTCAAGAGACCCAGTACTTC
CASSQLRTSGAQETQYF
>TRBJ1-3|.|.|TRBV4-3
TGCGCCAGCAGCCCTCCAGGATCTGGAAACACCATATATTTT
CASSPPGSGNTIYF
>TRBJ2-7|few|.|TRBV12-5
TGTGCTAGTGGTTTGGGACGGGCCTACGAGCAGTACTTC
CASGLGRAYEQYF
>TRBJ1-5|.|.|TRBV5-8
TGTGCCAGCAGCTCGTCCGGGGTCACCCAGCATTTT
CASSSSGVTQHF
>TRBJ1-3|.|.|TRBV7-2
TGTGCCAGCGGGAGTCGGGGGGTCAGGAACACCATATATTTT
CASGSRGVRNTIYF
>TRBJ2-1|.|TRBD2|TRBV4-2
TGTGCCAGCAGCCAAGAGTTGCCTAGCGGGGGGAGATCCTACAATGAGCAGTTCTTC
CASSQELPSGGRSYNEQFF
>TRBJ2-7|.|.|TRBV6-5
TGTGCCAGCAGTTCCTACTCGGGCGACGAGCAGTACTTC
CASSSYSGDEQYF
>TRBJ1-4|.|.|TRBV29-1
TGCAGCGTTCGCAGGGAAGGGCCGAATGAAAAACTGTTTTTT
CSVRREGPNEKLFF
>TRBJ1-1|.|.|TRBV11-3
TGTGCCAGCAGCTTAGGACCGAACACTGAAGCTTTCTTT
CASSLGPNTEAFF
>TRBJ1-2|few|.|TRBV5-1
TGCGCCAGCAGCTTGGCCTCAGTGACGGGTGGCTACACCTTC
CASSLASVTGGYTF
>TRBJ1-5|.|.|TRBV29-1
TGCAGCGTCGGACAGTCCGGTCAGCCCCAGCATTTT
CSVGQSGQPQHF
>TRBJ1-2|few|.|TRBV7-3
TGTGCCAGCAGCTTAAACGCCCTAAAGGGAAGCTACACCTTC
CASSLNALKGSYTF
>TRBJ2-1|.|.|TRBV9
TGTGCCAGCAGCGTAGTGGCTTCTCACAATGAGCAGTTCTTC
CASSVVASHNEQFF
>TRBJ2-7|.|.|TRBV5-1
TGCGCCAGCAGCTTGGAAAGACAGTTCTACGAGCAGTACTTC
CASSLERQFYEQYF
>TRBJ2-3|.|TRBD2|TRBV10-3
TGTGCCTCGACTAGCGGCACAGATACGCAGTATTTT
CASTSGTDTQYF
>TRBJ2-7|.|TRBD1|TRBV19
TGTGCCAGTAGTCAGGGACAGCTCTCCTACGAGCAGTACTTC
CASSQGQLSYEQYF
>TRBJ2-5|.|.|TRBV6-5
TGTGCCAGCAGAGCCCCGTCCGGGAGCGAAGAGACCCAGTACTTC
CASRAPSGSEETQYF
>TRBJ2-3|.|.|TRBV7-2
TGTGCCAGCAGTGTAATGGGTCCAGATACGCAGTATTTT
CASSVMGPDTQYF
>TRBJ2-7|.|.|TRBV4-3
TGCGCCAGCAGCCCCGATTACACCTCCTACGAGCAGTACTTC
CASSPDYTSYEQYF
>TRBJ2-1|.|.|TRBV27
TGTGCCAGCAGTTTACAGTGGTACAATGAGCAGTTCTTC
CASSLQWYNEQFF
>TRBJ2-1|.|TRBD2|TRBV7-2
TGTGCCAGCAGCTTAGGGCGGGAGGCGGGTAATGAGCAGTTCTTC
CASSLGREAGNEQFF
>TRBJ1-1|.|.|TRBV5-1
TGCGCCAGCAGCTTGGCGGGCGGGCCTGAAGCTTTCTTT
CASSLAGGPEAFF
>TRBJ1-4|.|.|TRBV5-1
TGCGCCAGCAGCTTGTGGCCAACTAATGAAAAACTGTTTTTT
CASSLWPTNEKLFF
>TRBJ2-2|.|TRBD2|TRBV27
TGTGCCAGCAGTTTAGGACTAGCGGGGGGGCCTGGGGAGCTGTTTTTT
CASSLGLAGGPGELFF
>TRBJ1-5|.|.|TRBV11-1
TGTGCCAGCAGCTTAGTAGGGGGGCCCCAGCATTTT
CASSLVGGPQHF
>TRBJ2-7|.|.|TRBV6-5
TGTGCCAGCAGTGACGGCTACGAGCAGTACTTC
CASSDGYEQYF
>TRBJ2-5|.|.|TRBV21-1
TGTGCCAGCAGCAAAGCTGGACAGGGTAGGAGCCAAGAGACCCAGTACTTC
CASSKAGQGRSQETQYF
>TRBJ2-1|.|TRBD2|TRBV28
TGTGCCAGCAGTTTATTAGCGGGGTCTGGGAATGAGCAGTTCTTC
CASSLLAGSGNEQFF
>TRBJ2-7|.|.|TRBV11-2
TGTGCCAGCAGCTTAACGGCAGGGGTTCGAGAGCAGTACTTC
CASSLTAGVREQYF
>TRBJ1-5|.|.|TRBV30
TGTGCCTGGACTCTGCAGGGATTTGGCAATCAGCCCCAGCATTTT
CAWTLQGFGNQPQHF
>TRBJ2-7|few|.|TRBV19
TGTGCCAGTAGTACCACCTACGAGCAGTACTTC
CASSTTYEQYF
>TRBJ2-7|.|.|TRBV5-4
TGTGCCAGCAGTAATAACCCCTCCTACGAGCAGTACTTC
CASSNNPSYEQYF
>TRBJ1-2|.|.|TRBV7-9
TGCGCCAGCAGCCAAACGGGGCAGGACACTTATGGCTACACCTTC
CASSQTGQDTYGYTF
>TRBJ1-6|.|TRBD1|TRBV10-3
TGTGCCACCGGACAGGGAAGTAATTCACCCCTCCACTTT
CATGQGSNSPLHF
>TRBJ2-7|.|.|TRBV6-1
TGTGCCAGCAGTGAACACGAGAGAGGCGCCGGCTCCTACGAGCAGTACTTC
CASSEHERGAGSYEQYF
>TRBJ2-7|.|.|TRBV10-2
TGCGCCAGCAGTGATAGGACACCCTACGAGCAGTACTTC
CASSDRTPYEQYF
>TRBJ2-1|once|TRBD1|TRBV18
TGTGCCAGCTCACATACCGGGACAGGGTACAATGAGCAGTTCTTC
CASSHTGTGYNEQFF
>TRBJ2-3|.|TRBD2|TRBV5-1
TGCGCCAGCAGTTCGAAAGCGGGAGCTGAAGATACGCAGTATTTT
CASSSKAGAEDTQYF
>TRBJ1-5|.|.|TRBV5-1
TGCGCCAGCAGCTTGCTCTCGGGGCAGCCCCAGCATTTT
CASSLLSGQPQHF
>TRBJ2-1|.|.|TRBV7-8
TGTGCCAGCAGCTTAGGAGTAATTTACAATGAGCAGTTCTTC
CASSLGVIYNEQFF
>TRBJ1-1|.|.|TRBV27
TGTGCCAGCTCACCGAGCCAGGCCCGGGGTGTTAAGACTGAAGCTTTCTTT
CASSPSQARGVKTEAFF
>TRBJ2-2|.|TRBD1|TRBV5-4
TGTGCCAGCAGCTTACAGGGGACCGGGGAGCTGTTTTTT
CASSLQGTGELFF
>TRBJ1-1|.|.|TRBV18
TGTGCCAGCTCACCACAGGGTACGGTGGTCGAAGCTTTCTTT
CASSPQGTVVEAFF
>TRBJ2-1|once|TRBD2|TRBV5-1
TGCGCCAGCAGCCAGGATAGACTAGCGGGAGGAATGGCACTCTACAATGAGCAGTTCTTC
CASSQDRLAGGMALYNEQFF
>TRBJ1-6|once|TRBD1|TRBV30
TGTGCTGTCGGACAGGGCGCTACATCACCCCTCCACTTT
CAVGQGATSPLHF
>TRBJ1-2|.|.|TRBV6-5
TGTGCCAGCAGTTACTCACAGGGATTTTATGGCTACACCTTC
CASSYSQGFYGYTF
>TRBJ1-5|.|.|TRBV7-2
TGTGCCAGCAGCTTAGCGGCAGGGAAGAATCAGCCCCAGCATTTT
CASSLAAGKNQPQHF
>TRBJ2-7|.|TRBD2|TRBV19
TGTGCCAGTAGTGAAGGGACTAGCGGTACCTACGAGCAGTACTTC
CASSEGTSGTYEQYF
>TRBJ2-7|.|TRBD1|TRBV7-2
TGTGCCAGCAGCCAACAGGGGGTAAGCGAGCAGTACTTC
CASSQQGVSEQYF